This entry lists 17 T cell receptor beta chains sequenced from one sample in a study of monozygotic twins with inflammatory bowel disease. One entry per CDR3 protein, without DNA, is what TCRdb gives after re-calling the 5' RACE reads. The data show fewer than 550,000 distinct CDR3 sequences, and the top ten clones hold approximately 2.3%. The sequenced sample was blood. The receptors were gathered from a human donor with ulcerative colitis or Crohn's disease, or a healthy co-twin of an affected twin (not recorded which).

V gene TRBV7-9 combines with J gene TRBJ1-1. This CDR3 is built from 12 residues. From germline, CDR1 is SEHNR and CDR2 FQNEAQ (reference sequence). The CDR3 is CASSLAFTEAFF.

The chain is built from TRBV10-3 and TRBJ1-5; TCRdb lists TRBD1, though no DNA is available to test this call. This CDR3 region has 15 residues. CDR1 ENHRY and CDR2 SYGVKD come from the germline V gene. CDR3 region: CAISESMGEQQPQHF.

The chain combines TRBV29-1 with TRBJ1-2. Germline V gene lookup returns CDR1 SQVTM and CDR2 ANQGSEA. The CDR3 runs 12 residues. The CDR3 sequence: CSVWTANYGYTF.

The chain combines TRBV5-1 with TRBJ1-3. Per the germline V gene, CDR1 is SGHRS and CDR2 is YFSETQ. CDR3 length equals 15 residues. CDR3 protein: CASSLRLGAGNTIYF.

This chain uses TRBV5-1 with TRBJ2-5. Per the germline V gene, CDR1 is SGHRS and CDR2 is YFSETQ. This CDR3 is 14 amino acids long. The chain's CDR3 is CASSLREASRTQYF.

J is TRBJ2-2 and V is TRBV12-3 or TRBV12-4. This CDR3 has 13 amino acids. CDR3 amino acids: CASSSGRTGELFF.

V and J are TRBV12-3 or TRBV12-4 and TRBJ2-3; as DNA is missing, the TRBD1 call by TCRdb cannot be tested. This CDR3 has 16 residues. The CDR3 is CASSYYGTEVTDTQYF.

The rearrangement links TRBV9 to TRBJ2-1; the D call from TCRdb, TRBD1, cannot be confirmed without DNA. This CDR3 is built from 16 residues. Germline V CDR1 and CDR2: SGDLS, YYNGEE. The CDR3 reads CASSVGPRSEFNEQFF.

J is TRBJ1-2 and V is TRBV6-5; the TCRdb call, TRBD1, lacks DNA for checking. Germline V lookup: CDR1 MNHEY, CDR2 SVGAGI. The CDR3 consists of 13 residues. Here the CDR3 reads CASSSHRGGGYTF.

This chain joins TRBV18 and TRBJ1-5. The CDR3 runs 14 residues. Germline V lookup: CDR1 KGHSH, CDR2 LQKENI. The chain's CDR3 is CASSPMGQNQPQHF.

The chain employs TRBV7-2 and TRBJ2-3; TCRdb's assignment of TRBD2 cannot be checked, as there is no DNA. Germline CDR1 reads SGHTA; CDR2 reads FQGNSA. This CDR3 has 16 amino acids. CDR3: CASSLQGGRGTDTQYF.

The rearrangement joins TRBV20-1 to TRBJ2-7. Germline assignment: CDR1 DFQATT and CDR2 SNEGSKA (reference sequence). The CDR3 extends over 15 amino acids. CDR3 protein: CSASGSGIRSYEQYF.

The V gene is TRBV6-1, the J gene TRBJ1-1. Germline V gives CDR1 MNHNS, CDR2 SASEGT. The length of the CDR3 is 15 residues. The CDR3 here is CASSERWAGRTEAFF.

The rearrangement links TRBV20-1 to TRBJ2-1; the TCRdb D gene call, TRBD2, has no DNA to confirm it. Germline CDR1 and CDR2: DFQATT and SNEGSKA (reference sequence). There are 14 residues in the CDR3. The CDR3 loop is CSANKGLAHNEQFF.

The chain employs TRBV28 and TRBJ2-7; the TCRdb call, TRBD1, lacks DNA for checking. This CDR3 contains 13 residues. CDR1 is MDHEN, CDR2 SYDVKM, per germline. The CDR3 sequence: CASGTGYGYEQYF.

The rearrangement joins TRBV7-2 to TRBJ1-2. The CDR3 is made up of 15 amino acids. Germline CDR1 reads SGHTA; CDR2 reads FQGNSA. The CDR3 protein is CASSLELRVVYGYTF.

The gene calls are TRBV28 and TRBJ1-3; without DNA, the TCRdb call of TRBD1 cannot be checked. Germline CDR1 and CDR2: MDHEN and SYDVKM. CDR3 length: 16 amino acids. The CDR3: CASSLTGHSSGNTIYF.